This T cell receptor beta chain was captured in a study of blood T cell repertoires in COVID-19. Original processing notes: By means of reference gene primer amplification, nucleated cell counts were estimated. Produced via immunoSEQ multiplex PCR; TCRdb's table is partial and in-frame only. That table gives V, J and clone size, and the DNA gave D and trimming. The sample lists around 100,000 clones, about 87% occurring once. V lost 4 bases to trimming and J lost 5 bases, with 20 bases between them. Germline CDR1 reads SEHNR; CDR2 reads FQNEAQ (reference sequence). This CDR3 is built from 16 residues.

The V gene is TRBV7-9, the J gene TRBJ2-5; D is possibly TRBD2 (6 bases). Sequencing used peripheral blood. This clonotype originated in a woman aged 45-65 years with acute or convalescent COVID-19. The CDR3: CASSSALPPGGETQYF. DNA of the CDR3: TGTGCCAGCAGCTCAGCCCTTCCACCCGGAGGGGAGACCCAGTACTTC.